The 18 T cell receptor beta chains below come from one sample, sequenced in a study of breast tumors, draining lymph nodes, adjacent tissues. Axillary draining lymph nodes of breast cancer patients supplied the node samples. TCRdb ran MiXCR on the multiplex PCR reads and lists one entry per CDR3 protein. The table has roughly 110,000 distinct CDR3 sequences, about 29% seen once; the top ten hold about 6%. Input material: axillary lymph node tissue. The origin of the receptors is a female donor with breast cancer. Some clones in this sample may be carry-over from other donors' samples.

Notes on this clonotype: The DNA is omitted, as the CDR3 cannot be located on it reliably, and the CDR3 follows TCRdb's listing. The chain couples TRBV5-1 to TRBJ2-7; the listed D gene, TRBD2, was not tested against the DNA. The CDR3 has 20 residues if both end residues are counted. Germline loops: CDR1 SGHRS, CDR2 YFSETQ. The CDR3 protein is CASSIYLCSGGTSGNYEQYF.

This clonotype was recorded at least ten times. The chain uses TRBV4-2 and TRBJ2-7; TRBD2 agrees at 10 bases. CDR1 and CDR2 from the germline V gene are LGHNA and YNFKEQ. The CDR3 runs to 16 residues. V lost 3 bases and J lost 0; bases outside the gene matches: 5. The CDR3 is CASSHQLAGNSYEQYF. CDR3 DNA sequence: TGTGCCAGCAGCCACCAACTAGCGGGAAACTCCTACGAGCAGTACTTC.

This clonotype has more than one count but fewer than ten. The chain links TRBV6-5 to TRBJ2-7; TRBD1 aligns across 7 bases. CDR3 length equals 19 residues. The germline V gene has CDR1 MNHEY and CDR2 SVGAGI. The V gene end was trimmed by 5 bases and the J gene end by 5 bases; junction bases not matched to a gene: 24. The CDR3 DNA reads as TGTGCCAGCAGTCACCGTTTACTTAGGACAGGCCAAGGTGTGAACGAGCAGTACTTC. Its translation: CASSHRLLRTGQGVNEQYF.

Regarding this clonotype: At one boundary the junction diverges from the germline segment, which might be a read error. The chain couples TRBV7-2 to TRBJ1-4, with TRBD1 matching 8 bases. Per germline, CDR1 SGHTA and CDR2 FQGNSA. The CDR3 totals 16 residues. The CDR3 loop reads CASSLQLTGGGEQLLF. In DNA form, the CDR3 reads TGTGCCAGCAGCTTACAATTAACAGGGGGAGGTGAACAACTGCTTTTT.

This clonotype has ten or more counts. The chain is built from TRBV14 and TRBJ2-7, with TRBD2 matching over 12 bases. Per the germline V gene, CDR1 is SGHDN and CDR2 is FVKESK. J gave up 7 bases and V 3 bases, and 25 bases lay outside the gene matches. CDR3 length: 21 amino acids. The CDR3, as DNA: TGTGCCAGCAGCCAGGACTATCCTCCGGGACTAGCGGGCCGAAGCTCTGGGGAGCAGTACTTC. It is translated as CASSQDYPPGLAGRSSGEQYF. Full variable domain (remainder filled in from reference TRBV14 and TRBJ2-7): EAGVTQFPSHSVIEKGQTVTLRCDPISGHDNLYWYRRVMGKEIKFLLHFVKESKQDESGMPNNRFLAERTGGTYSTLKVQPAELEDSGVYFCASSQDYPPGLAGRSSGEQYFGPGTRLTVT.

In this sample, this clonotype turned up many times. The rearrangement uses TRBV5-6 and TRBJ2-7; tentative D call: TRBD1 (5 bases). The V gene lost 0 bases and the J gene lost 4 bases, with 11 bases spanning the gap. Germline V gene data show CDR1 as SGHDT and CDR2 as YYEEEE. There are 14 residues in the CDR3. CDR3 in amino acids: CASSLDVRAYEQYF. Written as DNA, the CDR3 is TGTGCCAGCAGCTTGGATGTCAGGGCTTACGAGCAGTACTTC. Variable domain in full (rest from reference TRBV5-6 and TRBJ2-7): DAGVTQSPTHLIKTRGQQVTLRCSPKSGHDTVSWYQQALGQGPQFIFQYYEEEERQRGNFPDRFSGHQFPNYSSELNVNALLLGDSALYLCASSLDVRAYEQYFGPGTRLTVT.

This clonotype was seen repeatedly, ten times or more. CDR3: CSAREGGSGANVLTF. DNA of the CDR3: TGCAGTGCTAGAGAAGGTGGATCTGGGGCCAACGTCCTGACTTTC. The rearrangement uses TRBV20-1 and TRBJ2-6; no reliable D call. This CDR3 is built from 15 residues. V was clipped by 0 bases and J by 1 base, with 7 bases between them. Looked up from germline, CDR1 is DFQATT and CDR2 is SNEGSKA (reference sequence).

A word on this clonotype: One end of the junction varies from germline; a read error may be responsible. This chain links TRBV4-3 with TRBJ1-2, with D uncertain. Germline V gives CDR1 LGHNA, CDR2 YSLEER. CDR3 size: 13 residues. The CDR3 DNA reads TGCGCCAGCGGCCAAGATAAGAGGTATGGCTGCACCTTC. Its translation is CASGQDKRYGCTF.

This clonotype was recorded many times. The rearrangement links TRBV7-3 to TRBJ1-5; D not certain. The CDR3 consists of 13 residues. Germline CDR1 and CDR2: SGHTA and FQGTGA. Trimming removed 2 bases at V and 7 bases at J, with 9 bases between. CDR3 residues: CASSLDVQQPQHF. The CDR3 coding sequence is TGTGCCAGCAGCTTAGATGTACAACAGCCCCAGCATTTT.

This clonotype was recorded many times. The chain is built from TRBV20-1 and TRBJ2-2; D uncertain. V was trimmed by 0 bases and J by 6 bases, leaving 8 bases between them. Per the germline V gene, CDR1 is DFQATT and CDR2 is SNEGSKA (reference sequence). The CDR3 has 13 amino acids. The CDR3 region has the DNA TGCAGTGCTAGAGATCGTCTGGCCGGGGAGCTGTTTTTT. Its protein is CSARDRLAGELFF.

At least ten counts were recorded for this clonotype. The chain links TRBV28 to TRBJ2-3; D gene unclear. V lost 3 bases and J lost 0, with 10 bases in between. Germline-derived CDR1 and CDR2 are MDHEN and SYDVKM. CDR3 length equals 15 residues. CDR3 bases: TGTGCCAGCAGTTTTAACGCCCCTAGCACAGATACGCAGTATTTT. Translated: CASSFNAPSTDTQYF.

About this clonotype: A much more abundant neighbour one base away suggests this may be a read error. The chain joins TRBV20-1 to TRBJ2-3; maybe TRBD1 (6 bases). Trimming removed 5 bases from V and 6 bases from J, with 21 bases in between. CDR3 length: 15 amino acids. Germline lookup yields CDR1 DFQATT and CDR2 SNEGSKA (reference sequence). The CDR3 DNA reads as TGCAGTGCTTATTTTGCCCAGGGGCCCGCGGATACGCAGTATTTT. It is translated as CSAYFAQGPADTQYF.

There are many counts of this clonotype. The chain has TRBV3-2 and TRBJ2-1; the table calls TRBD2, which could not be checked here. TRBV3-2 counts as a pseudogene. The CDR3 covers 13 residues. The CDR3 nucleotides are TGTGCCAGCAGCCCCGGGACTAACAATGAGCAGTTCTTC. It translates to CASSPGTNNEQFF.

This clonotype was found once. The DNA for the CDR3 is TGCGCCAGCAGCTTGGGGGGGACAAATAATTCACCCCTCCACTTT. Its translation is CASSLGGTNNSPLHF. This chain uses TRBV5-1 with TRBJ1-6; TRBD1 is a possible D gene (6 bases). Trimming removed 0 bases from V and 5 bases from J, with 9 bases in between. The CDR3 covers 15 residues. Germline lookup yields CDR1 SGHRS and CDR2 YFSETQ.

This clonotype has a single count. The gene calls are TRBV24-1 and TRBJ2-5; 9 bases line up with TRBD1. The CDR3 consists of 14 residues. After removal of 5 bases from V and 1 base from J, the junction contained 1 base not matched to a gene. Per germline, CDR1 KGHDR and CDR2 SFDVKD. In DNA, the CDR3 is TGTGCCACCAGTGGGACAGGGGCCCAAGAGACCCAGTACTTC. It translates to CATSGTGAQETQYF.

This clonotype was recorded at least ten times. The chain joins TRBV5-5 to TRBJ2-7; 9 bases align to TRBD1. From germline, CDR1 is SGHKS and CDR2 YYEKEE (reference sequence). V shed 2 bases and J 3 bases; nucleotides not matched to a gene: 15. CDR3 length equals 18 residues. The CDR3 region is CASSLGHVTGGDGYEQYF. The CDR3 nucleotides read TGTGCCAGCAGCTTAGGGCACGTGACAGGGGGTGATGGCTACGAGCAGTACTTC.

This clonotype was seen at least ten times. The rearrangement joins TRBV15 to TRBJ2-2; D remains unclear. The CDR3 has 17 amino acids. The ends were cut back, 4 bases at V and 5 bases at J, with 20 bases in the middle. The V gene's germline CDR1 is LNHNV and CDR2 YYDKDF (reference sequence). In DNA, the CDR3 is TGTGCCACCAGCACCGAGCACTATCTAACGAGAACCGGGGAGCTGTTTTTT. Amino acid sequence: CATSTEHYLTRTGELFF. The entire variable domain, with the rest obtained from reference TRBV15 and TRBJ2-2, is as follows: DAMVIQNPRYQVTQFGKPVTLSCSQTLNHNVMYWYQQKSSQAPKLLFHYYDKDFNNEADTPDNFQSRRPNTSFCFLDIRSPGLGDTAMYLCATSTEHYLTRTGELFFGEGSRLTVL.

This clonotype was recorded many times. The chain employs TRBV9 and TRBJ2-4; D gene ambiguous. The CDR3 spans 16 residues. V dropped 0 bases and J dropped 0 bases, with 10 bases sitting between them. Germline CDR1 reads SGDLS; CDR2 reads YYNGEE. The CDR3 DNA is TGTGCCAGCAGCGTAGTGGGCCCTCTAGCCAAAAACATTCAGTACTTC. It yields the protein CASSVVGPLAKNIQYF.